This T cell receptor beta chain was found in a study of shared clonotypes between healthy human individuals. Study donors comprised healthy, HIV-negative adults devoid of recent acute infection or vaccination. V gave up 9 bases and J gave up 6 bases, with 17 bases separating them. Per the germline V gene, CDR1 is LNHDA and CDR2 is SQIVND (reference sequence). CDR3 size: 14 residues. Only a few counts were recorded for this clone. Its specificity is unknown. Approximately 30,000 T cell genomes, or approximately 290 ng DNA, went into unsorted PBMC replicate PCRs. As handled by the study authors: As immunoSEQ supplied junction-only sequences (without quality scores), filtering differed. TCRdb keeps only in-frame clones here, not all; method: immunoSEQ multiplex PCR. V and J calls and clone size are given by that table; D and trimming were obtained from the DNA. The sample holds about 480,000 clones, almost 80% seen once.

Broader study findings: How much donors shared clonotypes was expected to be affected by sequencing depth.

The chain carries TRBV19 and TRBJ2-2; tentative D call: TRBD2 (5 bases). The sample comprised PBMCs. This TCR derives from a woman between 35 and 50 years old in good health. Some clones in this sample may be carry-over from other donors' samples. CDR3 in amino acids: CASNPAGGSGELFF. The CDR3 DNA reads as TGTGCCAGCAACCCAGCTGGAGGCTCCGGGGAGCTGTTTTTT.